This T cell receptor (beta chain) appears in the sequencing data of a study of shared T cell receptors in the human thymus. Method: immunoSEQ multiplex PCR; TCRdb's copy keeps in-frame clones and lacks some. Among approximately 730,000 clones listed, 70% to 90% were seen once. This CDR3 is 15 amino acids long. Germline V gene lookup returns CDR1 MNHNS and CDR2 SASEGT. Trimming removed 0 bases from V and 8 bases from J, with 16 bases in between. The sample was also reused in another study, on human thymus T cells. Turning to that study: Biased V and J segment usage appeared in thymus and peripheral blood. Highly overlapping thymic repertoires in unrelated individuals were reported by related research.

Sequenced sample: thymocytes. The J gene is TRBJ1-2, the V gene TRBV6-1; a possible D gene is TRBD1 (5 bases). This TCR was recovered from a girl in the first two years of life with a congenital heart defect. CDR3 coding DNA: TGTGCCAGCAGTGAAGCACCGGGGCAGGGAGGCGGCTACACCTTC. Translating it yields CASSEAPGQGGGYTF.